This T cell receptor (beta chain) was documented in a study of T cell clones after liver transplantation. For the study at large: Samples came from ITN030ST, which attempted immunosuppression withdrawal within 2 years of liver transplantation. Apart from a few HCV-positive recipients, transplants were for non-autoimmune, non-viral reasons.

This CDR3 has 16 amino acids. CDR1 and CDR2 (germline): SGHRS, YFSETQ. V gave up 0 bases and J gave up 0 bases; unmatched junction bases: 5. Sequencing used immunoSEQ multiplex PCR; TCRdb keeps in-frame clones, though not all of them. The table has roughly 100,000 clones, more than 75% seen once; the top ten hold around 0.94%. V is TRBV5-1 and J is TRBJ1-1; 7 nucleotides agree with TRBD1. The receptor was derived from a human donor who received a liver transplant. The sample here was CD4+ T cells from blood, taken before liver transplant. The CDR3 sequence: CASSLGKGAMNTEAFF. The CDR3 region has the DNA TGCGCCAGCAGCTTGGGGAAGGGGGCCATGAACACTGAAGCTTTCTTT.